This T cell receptor (beta chain) was documented in a study of cytomegalovirus exposure and HLA in healthy donors. The trim removed 4 bases at V and 8 bases at J, leaving 13 bases unmatched. Germline loops: CDR1 SGHDN, CDR2 FVKESK. This CDR3 has 16 amino acids. This clone was seen a handful of times. PCR employed 60 Vbeta and 13 Jbeta primers. TCRdb keeps only in-frame clones here, not all; method: immunoSEQ multiplex PCR. The sample contains approximately 150,000 clones, roughly 76% of which appear only once. This receptor was taken from a female donor in good health and CMV-seronegative. The sample comprised PBMCs. This chain links TRBV14 with TRBJ1-3, with 8 positions matching TRBD1. The CDR3, as DNA: TGTGCCAGCAGCCTCGGACAGGGTAAATTAGGAGACACCATATATTTT. Translating gives CASSLGQGKLGDTIYF.